The 32 T cell receptor beta chains below were found in one sample sequenced in a study of early T cells in non-severe SARS-CoV-2 infection. TCRdb recomputed calls from the 5' RACE reads with MiXCR, one row per CDR3 protein. The table has about 80,000 distinct CDR3 sequences, roughly 12% seen once. What was sequenced was whole blood. The receptors were sampled from an adult who was a healthcare worker with PCR-confirmed SARS-CoV-2 infection or an uninfected control (not recorded which).

To note about this clonotype: Compared with germline, one end of the junction differs, possibly owing to a read error. V and J are TRBV2 and TRBJ1-2; D not certain. CDR1 and CDR2 (germline): SNHLY, FYNNEI. The CDR3 is 15 residues long. Here the CDR3 reads CVSSEAPSGYYGYTF. CDR3 sequence (DNA): TGTGTCAGCAGTGAAGCTCCCAGCGGCTACTATGGCTACACCTTC.

This clonotype was counted ten times or more. The chain uses TRBV28 and TRBJ1-3; D is possibly TRBD1 (6 bases). Germline V CDR1 and CDR2: MDHEN, SYDVKM. CDR3 length: 15 amino acids. The V end was cut by 2 bases, the J end by 5 bases, with 13 bases between. The CDR3 DNA reads as TGTGCCAGCAGTTTAGGGGGGGCGCGTCGAAACACCATATATTTT. Translated, it gives CASSLGGARRNTIYF.

At least ten counts were recorded for this clonotype. The rearrangement uses TRBV19 and TRBJ2-7; the match to TRBD2 covers 11 bases. J was trimmed by 0 bases and V by 9 bases; bases with no gene match: 16. Germline-derived CDR1 and CDR2 are LNHDA and SQIVND (reference sequence). The CDR3 consists of 18 residues. The CDR3 DNA follows: TGTGCCAGCTCCCGCGGAGGGATAGCGGGGGGGACCTCCTACGAGCAGTACTTC. This encodes CASSRGGIAGGTSYEQYF.

This clonotype was counted at least ten times. The genes are TRBV20-1 and TRBJ2-4, with D possibly being TRBD1 or TRBD2 (5 bases each). V was pared by 5 bases and J by 0 bases, with 20 bases between. The germline CDR1 and CDR2 sequences are DFQATT and SNEGSKA (reference sequence). The CDR3 consists of 17 residues. The CDR3 coding sequence is TGCAGTGCTCGAAACCCGGGACCAGAGAGAGCCAAAAACATTCAGTACTTC. This encodes CSARNPGPERAKNIQYF.

This clonotype was found many times. The chain links TRBV20-1 to TRBJ2-7; D is possibly TRBD1 or TRBD2 (5 bases each). Trimming stripped 6 bases from V and 3 bases from J, with 21 bases between. This CDR3 is built from 15 residues. Germline CDR1 and CDR2: DFQATT and SNEGSKA (reference sequence). DNA of the CDR3: TGCAGTGCCGTATCCGTTGACAGCGAGGGCTACGAGCAGTACTTC. This gives the protein CSAVSVDSEGYEQYF.

This chain joins TRBV27 and TRBJ2-7, with D possibly being TRBD2 (7 bases). V shed 2 bases and J shed 7 bases, with 15 bases lying between them. This CDR3 is built from 14 residues. CDR1 is MNHEY and CDR2 is SMNVEV in the germline V gene (reference sequence). The CDR3 region is CASSLGAGAGEQYF. In DNA form, the CDR3 reads TGTGCCAGCAGTTTAGGGGCGGGGGCCGGAGAGCAGTACTTC.

This clonotype was seen more than once but under ten times. This chain uses TRBV7-2 with TRBJ1-3, with unresolved D. V lost 1 base, J lost 4 bases, and 14 bases lay in between. CDR3 length: 16 amino acids. Germline CDR1 SGHTA, CDR2 FQGNSA. The CDR3 DNA sequence: TGTGCCAGCAGCTTAGTTGTAAAGTGGACCGGAAACACCATATATTTT. Protein: CASSLVVKWTGNTIYF.

The chain carries TRBV28 and TRBJ2-7; no firm D call. Germline V gene lookup returns CDR1 MDHEN and CDR2 SYDVKM. The CDR3 length is 13 residues. V was clipped by 3 bases and J by 3 bases, with 9 bases between them. The CDR3 nucleotides are TGTGCCAGCAGTTTTGAAGAGAACTACGAGCAGTACTTC. The encoded protein is CASSFEENYEQYF.

This clonotype was picked up a small number of times. The V call is TRBV9, the J call TRBJ2-3; tentatively, D is TRBD2 (6 bases). This CDR3 spans 16 amino acids. The V and J ends lost 4 bases and 6 bases respectively, with 21 bases between them. Per germline, CDR1 SGDLS and CDR2 YYNGEE. The CDR3 nucleotides are TGTGCCAGCAGCACCAACGTGGGACTGGGGGAGGATACGCAGTATTTT. As protein: CASSTNVGLGEDTQYF.

This chain uses TRBV7-2 with TRBJ2-3, with 10 bases that match TRBD2. Germline V gives CDR1 SGHTA, CDR2 FQGNSA. After removal of 1 base from V and 0 bases from J, the junction contained 10 bases not matched to a gene. This CDR3 spans 19 amino acids. CDR3 in DNA: TGTGCCAGCAGCTTAGACCGGGCTAGCGGGAGTGTGAGCACAGATACGCAGTATTTT. Translating gives CASSLDRASGSVSTDTQYF.

This clonotype showed up just a few times. V gene TRBV18 combines with J gene TRBJ2-7; 12 bases line up with TRBD1. Per germline, CDR1 KGHSH and CDR2 LQKENI. The CDR3 is 16 amino acids. Losses at the gene ends were 6 bases for V and 6 bases for J; bases not matched to a gene: 12. In DNA form, the CDR3 reads TGTGCCAGCTCCCATACCCCGGGACAGGGGGCCGGCGAGCAGTACTTC. It encodes CASSHTPGQGAGEQYF.

The J gene is TRBJ2-3, the V gene TRBV6-2 or TRBV6-3; 10 bases agree with TRBD2. This CDR3 comprises 19 residues. Germline V gene lookup returns CDR1 MNHEY and CDR2 SVGEGT. V shed 6 bases and J 4 bases; nucleotides not matched to a gene: 19. The CDR3 reads CASSPTWTSGARMADTQYF. The CDR3 nucleotides read TGTGCCAGCAGCCCAACCTGGACTAGCGGAGCTCGAATGGCAGATACGCAGTATTTT.

V usage is TRBV6-5 and J usage is TRBJ1-2; TRBD1 might be the D (5 bases). The CDR3 loop spans 14 amino acids. V was shortened by 0 bases and J by 4 bases, with 9 bases between the two germline ends. Per the germline V gene, CDR1 is MNHEY and CDR2 is SVGAGI. The CDR3 region is CASSYSRGPYGYTF. CDR3 nucleotide sequence: TGTGCCAGCAGTTACTCCCGGGGCCCCTATGGCTACACCTTC.

This clonotype was counted a few times. The J gene is TRBJ1-2, the V gene TRBV18; 7 bases align to TRBD1. CDR1 and CDR2 (germline): KGHSH, LQKENI. The CDR3 loop spans 15 amino acids. Trimming removed 3 bases from V and 2 bases from J; junction bases left unmatched: 6. The CDR3 nucleotides are TGTGCCAGCTCACCTGACAGGGCGGTAAACTATGGCTACACCTTC. Translating gives CASSPDRAVNYGYTF. The entire variable domain, with the rest obtained from reference TRBV18 and TRBJ1-2, is as follows: NAGVMQNPRHLVRRRGQEARLRCSPMKGHSHVYWYRQLPEEGLKFMVYLQKENIIDESGMPKERFSAEFPKEGPSILRIQQVVRGDSAAYFCASSPDRAVNYGYTFGSGTRLTVV.

In regard to this clonotype: A read error is possible here, since a much larger clone lies one base away. The chain carries TRBV20-1 and TRBJ1-1; no definite D call. Looked up from germline, CDR1 is DFQATT and CDR2 is SNEGSKA (reference sequence). The CDR3 extends over 16 amino acids. The CDR3 region is CRASPVGLFFNTEAFF. CDR3 in DNA: TGCCGTGCTAGTCCCGTCGGGCTGTTTTTCAACACTGAAGCTTTCTTT.

This clonotype was picked up a small number of times. The genes are TRBV6-5 and TRBJ2-7; D is undetermined. This CDR3 is built from 13 residues. CDR1 is MNHEY, CDR2 SVGAGI, per germline. The ends were cut back, 6 bases at V and 0 bases at J, with 9 bases in the middle. The CDR3: CASRTPGSYEQYF. The CDR3 DNA reads as TGTGCCAGCAGAACACCGGGCTCCTACGAGCAGTACTTC.

Only a few counts were recorded for this clonotype. This chain joins TRBV25-1 and TRBJ2-5, with TRBD1 identical over 8 bases. The CDR3 has 14 amino acids. CDR1 is MGHDK, CDR2 SYGVNS, per germline. Trimming took 4 bases from V and 5 from J; bases not matched to a gene: 6. The chain's CDR3 is CASSAPGGEETQYF. In DNA form, the CDR3 reads TGTGCCAGCAGTGCCCCAGGGGGCGAGGAGACCCAGTACTTC.

This clonotype has ten or more counts. The genes are TRBV20-1 and TRBJ2-3, with 7 bases lining up with TRBD2. With 4 bases clipped from V and 2 bases from J, the junction kept 15 bases outside the gene matches. The germline V gene has CDR1 DFQATT and CDR2 SNEGSKA (reference sequence). The CDR3 contains 17 residues. CDR3 sequence: CSATKGIGGIFTDTQYF. In DNA, the CDR3 is TGCAGTGCTACCAAGGGGATCGGGGGGATTTTCACAGATACGCAGTATTTT.

This clonotype has a handful of counts. The chain recombines TRBV23-1 with TRBJ2-2, with D tentatively TRBD1 or TRBD2 (5 bases each). TRBV23-1 is annotated as an ORF whose role is uncertain. Deletions cut 0 bases from V and 4 bases from J, with 18 bases between. The CDR3 has 18 residues. CDR3 amino acids: CASSQSIGERDGTGELFF. The CDR3 DNA reads as TGCGCCAGCAGTCAATCGATAGGGGAAAGGGACGGCACCGGGGAGCTGTTTTTT.

This clonotype occurred a few times. One junction end does not reproduce the germline sequence, and a read error may be involved. The J gene is TRBJ2-2, the V gene TRBV11-2; possibly TRBD1 for D (6 bases). Germline-derived CDR1 and CDR2 are SGHAT and FQNNGV. This CDR3 is built from 15 residues. The CDR3 nucleotides are TGTGCCAGCAGCAATGGGACATTGAGAACCGGGGAGCTGTATTTT. It yields the protein CASSNGTLRTGELYF.

This clonotype turned up a few times. The chain uses TRBV6-2 or TRBV6-3 and TRBJ2-1, with a tentative D call TRBD2 (5 bases). Germline V gene sequence: CDR1 MNHEY, CDR2 SVGEGT. This CDR3 region has 13 residues. Trimming took 7 bases from V and 4 from J, leaving 11 bases between them. The CDR3 coding sequence is TGTGCCAGCACCCCGACGGGGTACAATGAGCAGTTCTTC. Protein: CASTPTGYNEQFF.

A few counts support this clonotype. The chain has TRBV27 and TRBJ1-6; D ambiguous. Germline V CDR1 and CDR2: MNHEY, SMNVEV (reference sequence). This CDR3 has 12 residues. Trimming shortened V by 3 bases and J by 13 bases, and 10 bases separated the two germline ends. In DNA form, the CDR3 reads TGTGCCAGCAGTTTTCCAGCCTCGCCCCTCCACTTT. It translates to CASSFPASPLHF.

The chain is built from TRBV7-9 and TRBJ2-4, with D tentatively TRBD2 (6 bases). The CDR3 length is 16 residues. V lost 4 bases, J lost 0 bases, and 13 bases lay in between. Per germline, CDR1 SEHNR and CDR2 FQNEAQ (reference sequence). In DNA form, the CDR3 reads TGTGCCAGCAGCTCGGAAGCGGGCCTAGCCAAAAACATTCAGTACTTC. Translation: CASSSEAGLAKNIQYF.

This clonotype was counted many times. The gene calls are TRBV11-2 and TRBJ2-7, with 7 bases matching TRBD1. Per the germline V gene, CDR1 is SGHAT and CDR2 is FQNNGV. The CDR3 spans 12 residues. J lost 5 bases, V lost 3 bases, and 1 base had no gene match. The CDR3 loop is CASSFRGNEQYF. CDR3 nucleotides: TGTGCCAGCAGCTTCAGGGGGAACGAGCAGTACTTC.

This clonotype was observed a few times. Here the CDR3 DNA reads TGCAGCGCGCATGGGAACACCGGGGAGCTGTTTTTT. Its translation is CSAHGNTGELFF. The chain carries TRBV29-1 and TRBJ2-2; D not certain. CDR1 is SQVTM and CDR2 is ANQGSEA in the germline V gene. V dropped 7 bases and J dropped 1 base, with 7 bases sitting between them. The CDR3 is 12 amino acids.

This clonotype was detected a few times. This rearrangement joins TRBV20-1 to TRBJ2-1; 10 bases align to TRBD2. The length of the CDR3 is 15 residues. The junction had 5 bases not matched to a gene; V was cut back by 4 bases and J by 2 bases. Germline values: CDR1 DFQATT, CDR2 SNEGSKA (reference sequence). CDR3 loop: CSATSGRSPYNEQFF. For the CDR3, the DNA is TGCAGTGCTACTAGCGGGAGAAGCCCCTACAATGAGCAGTTCTTC.

This clonotype was counted at least ten times. The chain uses TRBV12-3 or TRBV12-4 and TRBJ2-7; 11 bases match TRBD1. Trimming at V came to 6 bases and at J to 1 base, leaving 5 bases not matched to a gene. The CDR3 contains 15 residues. This chain's CDR3 is CASSADRGRSYEQYF. The CDR3, as DNA: TGTGCCAGCAGCGCGGACAGGGGGCGATCCTACGAGCAGTACTTC.

The CDR3 DNA follows: TGCGCCAGCAGCCAAGAGGTTGCAGGCCATGGCTACACCTTC. Amino acid sequence: CASSQEVAGHGYTF. The rearrangement links TRBV4-3 to TRBJ1-2, with D hard to call. V gave up 0 bases and J gave up 6 bases, with 11 bases separating them. This CDR3 region has 14 residues. CDR1 and CDR2 (germline): LGHNA, YSLEER.

V gene TRBV28 combines with J gene TRBJ2-1; D is unclear. Germline V gene lookup returns CDR1 MDHEN and CDR2 SYDVKM. Trimming removed 6 bases at V and 0 bases at J, with 9 bases between. The CDR3 extends over 14 amino acids. CDR3 loop: CASRSRYSYNEQFF. DNA for the CDR3: TGTGCCAGCAGATCCCGATACTCCTACAATGAGCAGTTCTTC.

This clonotype appeared many times. The V gene is TRBV11-2, the J gene TRBJ2-7; TRBD1 matches at 10 bases. The V gene's germline CDR1 is SGHAT and CDR2 FQNNGV. This CDR3 comprises 19 residues. With V trimmed by 4 bases and J by 0 bases, 15 bases remained unmatched. CDR3 loop: CASSSPGQGFFLSSYEQYF. The DNA of the CDR3 is TGTGCCAGCAGCTCACCGGGACAGGGGTTTTTCCTAAGCTCCTACGAGCAGTACTTC. Full variable domain (outside the CDR3, taken from reference TRBV11-2 and TRBJ2-7): EAGVAQSPRYKIIEKRQSVAFWCNPISGHATLYWYQQILGQGPKLLIQFQNNGVVDDSQLPKDRFSAERLKGVDSTLKIQPAKLEDSAVYLCASSSPGQGFFLSSYEQYFGPGTRLTVT.

This clonotype was detected many times. V gene TRBV7-2 combines with J gene TRBJ2-1; D not resolved. The V end lost 4 bases, the J end lost 6 bases, and 10 bases lay between the germline ends. The CDR3 is 13 residues long. Per the germline V gene, CDR1 is SGHTA and CDR2 is FQGNSA. CDR3 residues: CASSSQHLNEQFF. In DNA, the CDR3 is TGTGCCAGCAGCTCCCAACACCTCAATGAGCAGTTCTTC.

There are many counts of this clonotype. The genes are TRBV28 and TRBJ1-1; maybe TRBD1 (6 bases). Germline V gives CDR1 MDHEN, CDR2 SYDVKM. The CDR3 has 13 amino acids. V lost 5 bases to trimming and J lost 2 bases, with 9 bases between them. The CDR3 nucleotides are TGTGCCAGCAGTCGACAGGCAAACACTGAAGCTTTCTTT. It codes for CASSRQANTEAFF.